The 9 T cell receptor beta chains presented below share a single source sample, sequenced in a study of shared clonotypes between healthy human individuals. Clones were sequenced by immunoSEQ multiplex PCR, and TCRdb holds only the in-frame ones, with some missing. The sample consists of a few million clones, about 92% of them appearing once. Sequences were obtained from naive CD4+ T cells sorted from blood. The subset was: CD45RA+ positively selected. The origin of the receptors is a man aged 18 to 30 in good health.

The rearrangement joins TRBV2 to TRBJ2-1, with TRBD2 as a possible D gene (6 bases). This CDR3 spans 14 amino acids. CDR1 and CDR2 (germline): SNHLY, FYNNEI. V dropped 8 bases and J dropped 5 bases, with 16 bases sitting between them. This CDR3 is CASRRASVDNEQFF. CDR3 in DNA: TGTGCCAGCCGGCGGGCTAGCGTCGACAATGAGCAGTTCTTC.

This chain joins TRBV29-1 and TRBJ2-5, with D uncertain. Germline V gene data show CDR1 as SQVTM and CDR2 as ANQGSEA. The CDR3 is 11 residues long. Trimming pared 3 bases from V and 3 bases from J, leaving 5 bases between. The CDR3 DNA sequence: TGCAGCGTTGATCCCAAAGAGACCCAGTACTTC. It codes for CSVDPKETQYF.

CDR3 in amino acids: CASSTRTGINEKLFF. The DNA of the CDR3 is TGTGCCAGTAGTACCAGGACAGGGATTAATGAAAAACTGTTTTTT. The gene calls are TRBV19 and TRBJ1-4; 8 nucleotides match TRBD1. CDR3 length: 15 residues. V was pared by 4 bases and J by 4 bases, with 5 bases of the junction left unmatched. CDR1 and CDR2 from the germline V gene are LNHDA and SQIVND (reference sequence).

Comments on this clone: Other nucleotide sequences in the sample specify the same CDR3. This sequence joins TRBV18 and TRBJ1-6; no reliable D call. CDR3 length equals 14 residues. V was shortened by 3 bases and J by 5 bases, with 8 bases between the two germline ends. CDR1 KGHSH and CDR2 LQKENI come from the germline V gene. This CDR3 is CASSPSSNNSPLHF. CDR3 DNA: TGTGCCAGCTCACCGTCCTCTAATAATTCACCCCTCCACTTT.

The chain carries TRBV6-5 and TRBJ2-1, with 9 bases identical to TRBD2. Germline CDR1 MNHEY, CDR2 SVGAGI. The CDR3 runs to 11 residues. Trimming took 5 bases from V and 15 from J; bases not matched to a gene: 5. CDR3 nucleotides: TGTGCCAGCAGTCATGGACTAGCGTTGTTCTTC. It translates to CASSHGLALFF.

This clone was counted once. J is TRBJ1-3 and V is TRBV28, with a possible D match to TRBD1 (5 bases). Germline V gene lookup returns CDR1 MDHEN and CDR2 SYDVKM. The CDR3 has 18 amino acids. The V end was cut by 2 bases, the J end by 0 bases, with 17 bases between. The CDR3 spells CASSLGAGTTGSGNTIYF. DNA of the CDR3: TGTGCCAGCAGTTTAGGAGCAGGGACCACGGGCTCTGGAAACACCATATATTTT.

The chain employs TRBV18 and TRBJ2-7, with 8 bases matching TRBD1. The CDR3 contains 15 residues. V lost 0 bases and J lost 4; bases outside the gene matches: 5. In germline, CDR1 is KGHSH, CDR2 LQKENI. DNA of the CDR3: TGTGCCAGCTCACCACCTTCGCGACAGGGGTACGAGCAGTACTTC. Amino acids: CASSPPSRQGYEQYF.

The chain is built from TRBV10-2 and TRBJ1-5; D is unresolved. The CDR3 sequence is 13 residues long. The germline CDR1 and CDR2 sequences are WSHSY and SAAADI. Deletions cut 3 bases from V and 5 bases from J, with 8 bases between. The CDR3: CASSEQMDQPQHF. CDR3 nucleotide sequence: TGCGCCAGCAGTGAACAGATGGATCAGCCCCAGCATTTT.

This rearrangement joins TRBV18 to TRBJ1-5; 8 bases are a match to TRBD1. Germline V CDR1 and CDR2: KGHSH, LQKENI. The CDR3 has 14 amino acids. The ends lost 4 bases at V and 5 bases at J; junction bases unmatched: 4. The CDR3, as DNA: TGTGCCAGCTCACGTCCGGGACAGGATCAGCCCCAGCATTTT. This codes for CASSRPGQDQPQHF.